One sample yielded the 5 T cell receptor beta chains listed below, sequenced in a study of shared clonotypes between healthy human individuals. Here immunoSEQ multiplex PCR was the method, and the copy in TCRdb shows in-frame clones only, minus some. The repertoire holds 650,000 to 700,000 clones, around 90% seen once, with 30% to 40% in the top ten. The sequenced material came from memory CD8+ T cells from PBMCs. Subset noted: CD45RO+ cells pooled with CCR7-negative TemRA cells. The receptors were sampled from a man aged 18 to 30 in good health. Some clones in this sample may be carry-over from other donors' samples.

The CDR3 is CASSPGIGELFF. CDR3 sequence (DNA): TGTGCCAGCAGTCCCGGAATCGGGGAGCTGTTTTTT. The gene calls are TRBV27 and TRBJ2-2; D ambiguous. The germline V gene has CDR1 MNHEY and CDR2 SMNVEV (reference sequence). Deletions cut 5 bases from V and 7 bases from J, with 8 bases between. This CDR3 is built from 12 residues.

The gene calls are TRBV11-2 and TRBJ2-5, with a weak D call TRBD1 (5 bases). The CDR3 extends over 15 amino acids. CDR1 and CDR2 (germline): SGHAT, FQNNGV. V lost 5 bases, J lost 7 bases, and 20 bases lay in between. In nucleotides, the CDR3 is TGTGCCAGCAGCCAGACAGCCTCGCGTATAGGGACCCAGTACTTC. Translated, it gives CASSQTASRIGTQYF.

This sequence joins TRBV10-3 and TRBJ1-1, with TRBD1 as a possible D gene (5 bases). The CDR3 covers 15 residues. Germline-derived CDR1 and CDR2 are ENHRY and SYGVKD. V was shortened by 3 bases and J by 0 bases, with 11 bases between the two germline ends. As DNA, the CDR3 is TGTGCCATCAGTGATAAAGACAGCCTGAACACTGAAGCTTTCTTT. It is translated as CAISDKDSLNTEAFF.

J is TRBJ2-7 and V is TRBV4-2; 9 bases align to TRBD2. The CDR3 totals 16 residues. V lost 4 bases to trimming and J lost 3 bases; unmatched junction nucleotides: 10. Germline-derived CDR1 and CDR2 are LGHNA and YNFKEQ. CDR3 in amino acids: CASSPKVAGGIYEQYF. CDR3 in DNA: TGTGCCAGCAGCCCCAAGGTGGCGGGAGGGATCTACGAGCAGTACTTC.

The table lists this clone with a count of one. The chain is built from TRBV6-5 and TRBJ2-2; D is undetermined. The germline V gene encodes CDR1 MNHEY and CDR2 SVGAGI. Trimming left V 0 bases short and J 5 bases short, with 4 bases between. The CDR3 has 13 amino acids. CDR3 nucleotide sequence: TGTGCCAGCAGTTACTCTACGACCGGGGAGCTGTTTTTT. This sequence encodes CASSYSTTGELFF.